This T cell receptor (beta chain) was profiled in a study of blood T cell repertoires in COVID-19. In the study overall: Acute and convalescent COVID-19 samples came from the United States, Italy and Spain. Sample material is recorded as cDNA or gDNA derived from T cells, B-cell-depleted T cells, or PBMCs.

Seattle's enrolled individuals joined amid active infection and were then monitored longitudinally. In the original processing: Quantification of nucleated cells was approximated via reference gene primer amplification. Repertoires were generated with immunoSEQ multiplex PCR, while TCRdb's copy carries only in-frame clones and drops some. The DNA gave D and trimming, while V, J and clone size come from that table. The sample lists some 62,000 clones; roughly nine tenths were seen once. Deletions cut 0 bases from V and 12 bases from J, with 15 bases between. The length of the CDR3 is 13 residues. The germline V gene has CDR1 SGDLS and CDR2 YYNGEE.

The V gene is TRBV9, the J gene TRBJ1-1, with D perhaps TRBD1 (6 bases). The TCR comes from a woman aged 60-70 years with COVID-19, enrolled during active disease. Sequencing was done on a sample of peripheral blood. CDR3 nucleotides: TGTGCCAGCAGCGTAGAGGGCAGGGGAATGCCTTTCTTT. Translation: CASSVEGRGMPFF.